This T cell receptor (beta chain) was found in a study of T cell responses to AZD1222 COVID-19 vaccine. Study-wide background: Second-dose groups at about 4 or about 12 weeks were pooled.

About this clone: Its target is not known.

General study points: Elevations in Spike-specific TCR breadth and depth followed administration of two AZD1222 doses. Unmutated regions of variants are reportedly targeted by nearly half of spike-specific TCRs. Only a handful of people who got AZD1222 tested seropositive at baseline.

Generated by immunoSEQ multiplex PCR, the TCRdb table keeps only in-frame clones and is missing some. The data contain 100,000 or so clones, roughly 88% of them singletons. Per the germline V gene, CDR1 is SQVTM and CDR2 is ANQGSEA. J was trimmed by 3 bases and V by 0 bases; bases with no gene match: 19. This CDR3 is 20 amino acids long. The specimen comprised peripheral blood, sampled on day 0 of AZD1222 vaccination. This clonotype was obtained from an adult in good health. J is TRBJ2-3 and V is TRBV29-1; 9 nucleotides line up with TRBD1. The CDR3 DNA sequence: TGCAGCGTTGAAGAGGCGGGGGCCGGGACAGGGATGGGTAGGACAGATACGCAGTATTTT. Translation: CSVEEAGAGTGMGRTDTQYF.